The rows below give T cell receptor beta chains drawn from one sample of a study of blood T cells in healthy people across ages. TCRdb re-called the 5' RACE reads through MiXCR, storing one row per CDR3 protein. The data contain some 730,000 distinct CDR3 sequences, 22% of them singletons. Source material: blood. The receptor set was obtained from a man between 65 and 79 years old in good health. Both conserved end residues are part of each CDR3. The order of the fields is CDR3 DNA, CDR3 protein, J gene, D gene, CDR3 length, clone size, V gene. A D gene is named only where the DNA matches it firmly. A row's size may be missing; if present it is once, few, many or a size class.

DNA: TGCGCCAGCAGCTTGGGCGGGAGTGGACAGAATGAGCAGTTCTTC
CDR3: CASSLGGSGQNEQFF
J: TRBJ2-1
D: NA
length: 15
size: few
V: TRBV5-1

DNA: TGTGCCAGCAGGAACCGGACAGGGAACACTGAAGCTTTCTTT
CDR3: CASRNRTGNTEAFF
J: TRBJ1-1
D: TRBD1
length: 14
size: few
V: TRBV7-6

DNA: TGTGCCAGCAGCTTAGCCACGAACACCGGGGAGCTGTTTTTT
CDR3: CASSLATNTGELFF
J: TRBJ2-2
D: NA
length: 14
size: few
V: TRBV11-1

DNA: TGTGCCAGCAGCTTTTATGGCGGACGCTCCTACAATGAGCAGTTCTTC
CDR3: CASSFYGGRSYNEQFF
J: TRBJ2-1
D: NA
length: 16
size: NA
V: TRBV7-9

DNA: TGTGCCAGCAGTTCCGGCGGGGGGGCTCGGGAGACCCAGTACTTC
CDR3: CASSSGGGARETQYF
J: TRBJ2-5
D: TRBD2
length: 15
size: NA
V: TRBV28

DNA: TGTGCCAGCAGCCAATCCCGAGCAGGGAATACCGGGGAGCTGTTTTTT
CDR3: CASSQSRAGNTGELFF
J: TRBJ2-2
D: NA
length: 16
size: NA
V: TRBV16

DNA: TGCAGTGCTAGACACAACAATGAGCAGTTCTTC
CDR3: CSARHNNEQFF
J: TRBJ2-1
D: NA
length: 11
size: NA
V: TRBV20-1

DNA: TGTGCCAGCAGTTACGAGGGGGGAGTAGCGGAGACCCAGTACTTC
CDR3: CASSYEGGVAETQYF
J: TRBJ2-5
D: NA
length: 15
size: few
V: TRBV6-5

DNA: TGTGCCACCAGCCTGTCCGGAGGGAGTCGCAATGAGCAGTTCTTC
CDR3: CATSLSGGSRNEQFF
J: TRBJ2-1
D: NA
length: 15
size: few
V: TRBV15

DNA: TGTGCCAGCAGCTTAACTAACAGGGTCGAGCAGTACTTC
CDR3: CASSLTNRVEQYF
J: TRBJ2-7
D: NA
length: 13
size: NA
V: TRBV7-6